A selection of T cell receptor beta chains follows, all from one sample in a study of glioma-infiltrating T cells after dendritic cell vaccination. Method: immunoSEQ multiplex PCR; TCRdb's copy keeps in-frame clones and lacks some. Of tens of thousands of clones listed, approximately 81% are singletons. The specimen comprised blood, sampled before dendritic cell vaccination. These receptors came from a human donor with glioblastoma. Both conserved end residues are part of each CDR3. D genes are given only for firm matches. Only some rows state a clone size, as once, few, many or a class for expanded clones.

DNA: TGTGCCAGCAGTTTTGGGACACTCTATCAGCCCCAGCATTTT; CDR3: CASSFGTLYQPQHF; J: TRBJ1-5; D: .; size: few; V: TRBV6-6
DNA: TGTGCCAGTACCCTTTCCCGGAGGGGACCCACTGAAGCTTTCTTT; CDR3: CASTLSRRGPTEAFF; J: TRBJ1-1; D: .; size: .; V: TRBV19
DNA: TGTGCCAGCAGCGGAGGGGGACTAGCGGGGGAGGATGAGCAGTTCTTC; CDR3: CASSGGGLAGEDEQFF; J: TRBJ2-1; D: TRBD2; size: .; V: TRBV9
DNA: TGCGCCAGCAGTCAATCGGACCTGCCTAGCGGGAGGGTAGGCGGGGAGCTGTTTTTT; CDR3: CASSQSDLPSGRVGGELFF; J: TRBJ2-2; D: TRBD2; size: .; V: TRBV23-1
DNA: TGCGCCAGCAGCTTGGCCCCCGCCGGGGAGCTGTTTTTT; CDR3: CASSLAPAGELFF; J: TRBJ2-2; D: .; size: .; V: TRBV5-1
DNA: TGTGCCAGCAGTGAATTGTCGAGCTCTGGGGCCAACGTCCTGACTTTC; CDR3: CASSELSSSGANVLTF; J: TRBJ2-6; D: .; size: few; V: TRBV25-1
DNA: TGTGCCAGCTCACCACCGAGCAGCCCGGGCTATGGCTACACCTTC; CDR3: CASSPPSSPGYGYTF; J: TRBJ1-2; D: .; size: .; V: TRBV18
DNA: TGCAGCGTTGAACCCCCCGAGGGTGCCGGGGAGCTGTTTTTT; CDR3: CSVEPPEGAGELFF; J: TRBJ2-2; D: .; size: .; V: TRBV29-1
DNA: TGTGCCAGCAGCCTCCCGCTGGGGACAGGGGGTACCGGGGAGCTGTTTTTT; CDR3: CASSLPLGTGGTGELFF; J: TRBJ2-2; D: TRBD1; size: .; V: TRBV11-3
DNA: TGTGCCAGCAGCGTAGCTTGGCAGCGGGGCTACGAGCAGTACTTC; CDR3: CASSVAWQRGYEQYF; J: TRBJ2-7; D: TRBD2; size: once; V: TRBV9
DNA: TGTGCCAGCAGCCAAGGAGCGGCGTGGCTTAACACTGAAGCTTTCTTT; CDR3: CASSQGAAWLNTEAFF; J: TRBJ1-1; D: .; size: few; V: TRBV4-2
DNA: TGTGCCAGCAGCTTAATAGTTGGCACTGAAGCTTTCTTT; CDR3: CASSLIVGTEAFF; J: TRBJ1-1; D: .; size: .; V: TRBV7-8
DNA: TGTGCCAGCAGTACGACAGGGGGCTCAGGCAATGAGCAGTTCTTC; CDR3: CASSTTGGSGNEQFF; J: TRBJ2-1; D: TRBD1; size: .; V: TRBV2
DNA: TGCGCCAGCAGCTCGTCGGGGACAGGGAATGAAAAACTGTTTTTT; CDR3: CASSSSGTGNEKLFF; J: TRBJ1-4; D: TRBD1; size: .; V: TRBV5-1
DNA: TGTGCCAGCAGCTTGGGACTAGCGGGGGACACGTACCAAGAGACCCAGTACTTC; CDR3: CASSLGLAGDTYQETQYF; J: TRBJ2-5; D: TRBD2; size: once; V: TRBV9
DNA: TGTGCCAGCAGCTTGGGGGCGTTGGGTAGCAATCAGCCCCAGCATTTT; CDR3: CASSLGALGSNQPQHF; J: TRBJ1-5; D: .; size: .; V: TRBV5-6
DNA: TGTGCCAGCAGTCCCCTCGGCGGCAGACGTATTAATGGCTACACCTTC; CDR3: CASSPLGGRRINGYTF; J: TRBJ1-2; D: .; size: .; V: TRBV27